This T cell receptor beta chain is from a study of shared clonotypes between healthy human individuals (dated by TCRdb to 2019 to 2021). At the level of the whole study: A few men and a couple of women, aged 18 to 49 years, made up the cohort. For each donor, CD4 naive and CD4 memory were each run on three plates, CD8 naive on two plates, and CD8 memory on one plate. To estimate repertoire size and how much clonotype sharing occurs between individuals, the study deeply sequenced the blood TCR repertoires of five healthy adults. Different laboratories and diverse techniques were used to prepare libraries and sequence TCR repertoires, to increase sequencing depth and limit assay-specific biases. Leukapheresis yielded between about 0.94 and 9.5 billion PBMCs per donor.

The research as a whole found: Pairwise subsampling indicated that sequencing depth was expected to affect the degree of clonotype sharing among donors. Even with the large sequencing depth, rarefaction of the sorted-subset datasets indicated that sequencing was incomplete. Because the study included only a small number of donors, the genetic and exposure-history diversity represented was limited. Compared with non-shared clonotypes, the clonotypes found in all four sorted-subset donors had higher generation probabilities. Naive subsets generally had larger estimated clonotype richness than memory subsets. Only blood was sampled, and tissue TCR repertoires likely differ from those in blood. Roughly 5% of naive CD4, 3.5% of naive CD8, 2% to 2.5% of memory CD4, and 0.35% to 0.5% of memory CD8 clonotypes were shared across four donors.

The donors were healthy, HIV-negative adults who had no recently reported acute infections or vaccinations. Only Caucasian adults living in Nashville, Tennessee, USA were represented among the donors. Magnetic negative selection was used to enrich CD4+ T cells, after which naive cells were positively selected on CD45RA and the negative fraction became the memory subset. Blood was collected by leukapheresis, and PBMCs were isolated by Ficoll-Histopaque density gradient centrifugation and then cryopreserved in liquid nitrogen vapor phase. Analytical flow cytometry was used to check the purity and quantity of each magnetically sorted T cell population. Genomic DNA was isolated from each sorted fraction and quantified by UV absorbance on a Nanodrop 2000c. Sequences SGHDT (CDR1) and YYEEEE (CDR2) are obtained from the germline V gene. V and J are trimmed by 4 bases and 0 bases, and the gene matches miss 7 bases of the junction. The CDR3 measures 16 amino acids from cysteine to phenylalanine. The only DNA kept is the CDR3, 48 bases in frame from the first base.

As for this clone: No cognate antigen has been identified for it. Base qualities were left out, and no much larger clone turns up one base away.

TCR CDR3 regions were amplified from genomic DNA by multiplex PCR using the deep immunoSEQ assay. For each cell subset, the extracted genomic DNA was distributed evenly across all wells of several immunoSEQ 96-well plates, and each plate served as one replicate. Each replicate PCR for sorted subsets received 200 ng genomic DNA, equal to tens of thousands of T cell genomes. The purified libraries were quantified using a Qubit 3.0 fluorometer, sized with a Bioanalyzer 2100, and then quantified again using the KAPA Library Quantification kit. Every immunoSEQ 96-well plate was sequenced on a dedicated single-read 150-cycle Illumina NextSeq 550 flow cell. The study's processing was this. Because only junctional sequences without quality scores were contained in the immunoSEQ output, filtering matching that applied to full-length reads could not be performed. To assign V/J genes and CDR3, sequences were annotated using PyIR, a Python wrapper for IgBLAST v1.9, with IMGT germline references. Reads were removed for weak V/J assignments (E-value above 1e-6), missing CDR3, stop codons, out-of-frame junctions, or ambiguous translated residues. V3J clonotypes were defined as sequences sharing the same inferred V gene, J gene, and CDR3 amino acid sequence. To compute the percentage overlap between repertoires, the number of shared unique clonotypes was divided by the size of the smaller repertoire. RTK rarefaction, the Chao1 estimator, and Recon v2.1 estimates of unobserved clonotypes were used to assess repertoire richness. Generation probabilities for all TCRbeta clonotypes obtained by the gDNA method from four donors were computed using OLGA. This immuneACCESS table, as held by TCRdb, lists in-frame sequences with V and J called but not all clones. Of the missing ones, under half trace to an unresolved V gene in checked studies; the others have no known cause. Clone size and V and J calls were adopted from that table, with D and trimming inferred from the DNA. The sample includes millions of clones, with around 90% observed a single time. The biggest ten clones account for around 0.14% of the sample.

This sequence originates from a man aged 18 to 30 in good health. What was sequenced was naive CD4+ T cells sorted from blood. What the cell subset or site label conveys for this sample: CD45RA+ positively selected. The sequence is built from TRBV5-6 and TRBJ1-3, with 7 junctional bases fitting TRBD1. Here the CDR3 is given as CASSLFDRDSGNTIYF. The DNA is TGTGCCAGCAGCCTATTTGACAGGGACTCTGGAAACACCATATATTTT.